The sequence of this TCR beta chain was determined in a study of OX40 agonist ivuxolimab in advanced cancers. On this clone: Its cognate antigen is unknown.

Overall study results and limits: Expanded clones tended on average to be more numerous among CD8+ T cells than CD4+.

Exclusion applied to patients with autoimmune disease history or systemic immunosuppression. The CDR3 covers 14 residues. V gave up 5 bases and J gave up 4 bases, with 14 bases separating them. Germline CDR1 and CDR2: SEHNR and FQNEAQ (reference sequence). Profiling relied on immunoSEQ multiplex PCR, and the TCRdb table lists in-frame clones only, not all of them. The data show tens of thousands of clones, under 95% seen once. The TCR comes from an adult with an advanced solid tumor such as melanoma, head and neck, liver or kidney cancer. Sequencing was performed on CD4+ or CD8+ T cells sorted from blood, taken in a trial of the OX40 agonist ivuxolimab. The V and J genes are TRBV7-9 and TRBJ1-2; D perhaps matches TRBD1 (6 bases). The CDR3 coding sequence is TGTGCCAGCAGCCCAGGGGTAACAGGCTATGGCTACACCTTC. It translates to CASSPGVTGYGYTF.